This paragraph covers one TCR beta chain sequence. No antigen is known for it. J gave up 6 bases and V 4 bases, and 2 bases lay outside the gene matches. The CDR3 runs to 13 residues. Per germline, CDR1 ENHRY and CDR2 SYGVKD. This sample was taken from a study of early stage breast cancer tumors. Study-wide results and limits: Compared with adjacent normal breast tissue, tumors showed 2.5 to 3-fold greater T cell density and higher clonality. Functional markers like CD4, CD8 and FOXP3 were missed in bulk sequencing.

Each sample had two DNA replicates, about 0.5 ug blood or about 1.5 ug tissue. Measured with immunoSEQ multiplex PCR; TCRdb has only the in-frame clones, and not every one. The repertoire holds tens of thousands of clones, with about three quarters as singletons. This sequence was found in a person aged 45 to 59 with breast cancer. The V call is TRBV10-3, the J call TRBJ1-2; TRBD1 aligns across 10 bases. The source material was blood. The CDR3 nucleotides are TGTGCCATCAGTGGAGGGACAGGGGATGGCTACACCTTC. Encoded protein: CAISGGTGDGYTF.